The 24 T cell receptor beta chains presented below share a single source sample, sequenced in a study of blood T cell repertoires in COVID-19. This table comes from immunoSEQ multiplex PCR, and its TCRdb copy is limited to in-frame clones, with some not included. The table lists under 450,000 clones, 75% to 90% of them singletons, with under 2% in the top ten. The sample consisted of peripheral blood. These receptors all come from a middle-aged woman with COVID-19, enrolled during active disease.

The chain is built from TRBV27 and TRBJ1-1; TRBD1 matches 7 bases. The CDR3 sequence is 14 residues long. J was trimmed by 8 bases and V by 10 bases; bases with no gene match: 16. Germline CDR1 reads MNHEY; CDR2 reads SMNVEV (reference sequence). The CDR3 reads CATNPARGRNEAFF. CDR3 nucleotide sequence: TGTGCCACCAACCCGGCAAGGGGGCGAAACGAAGCTTTCTTT.

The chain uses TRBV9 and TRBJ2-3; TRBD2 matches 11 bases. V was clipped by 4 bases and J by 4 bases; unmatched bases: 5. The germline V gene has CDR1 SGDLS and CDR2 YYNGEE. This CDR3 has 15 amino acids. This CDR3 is CASSPLAGGADTQYF. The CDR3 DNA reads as TGTGCCAGCAGCCCTCTAGCGGGGGGCGCAGATACGCAGTATTTT.

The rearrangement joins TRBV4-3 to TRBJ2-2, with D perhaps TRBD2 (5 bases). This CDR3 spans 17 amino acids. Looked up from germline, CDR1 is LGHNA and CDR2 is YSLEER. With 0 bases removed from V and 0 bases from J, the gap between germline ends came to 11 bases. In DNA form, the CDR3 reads TGCGCCAGCAGCCAAGATGGACTGGTCGCGAACACCGGGGAGCTGTTTTTT. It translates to CASSQDGLVANTGELFF.

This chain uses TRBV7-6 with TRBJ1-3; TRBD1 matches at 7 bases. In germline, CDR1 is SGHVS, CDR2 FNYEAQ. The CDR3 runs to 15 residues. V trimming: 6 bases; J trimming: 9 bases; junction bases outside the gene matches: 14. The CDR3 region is CASSTGTAGFSTIYF. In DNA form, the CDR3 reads TGTGCCAGCAGTACCGGGACAGCGGGTTTTAGCACCATATATTTT.

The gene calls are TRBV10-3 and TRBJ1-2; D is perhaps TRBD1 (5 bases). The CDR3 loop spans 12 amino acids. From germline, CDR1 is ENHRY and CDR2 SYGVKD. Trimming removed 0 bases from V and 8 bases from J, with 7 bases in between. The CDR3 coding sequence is TGTGCCATCAGTGAGTCGCGGGGCGGCTACACCTTC. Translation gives CAISESRGGYTF.

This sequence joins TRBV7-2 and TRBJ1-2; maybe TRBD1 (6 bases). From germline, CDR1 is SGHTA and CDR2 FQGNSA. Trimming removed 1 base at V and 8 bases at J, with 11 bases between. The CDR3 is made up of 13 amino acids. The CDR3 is CASSLVAGVGYTF. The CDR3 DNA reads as TGTGCCAGCAGCTTAGTAGCAGGGGTAGGCTACACCTTC.

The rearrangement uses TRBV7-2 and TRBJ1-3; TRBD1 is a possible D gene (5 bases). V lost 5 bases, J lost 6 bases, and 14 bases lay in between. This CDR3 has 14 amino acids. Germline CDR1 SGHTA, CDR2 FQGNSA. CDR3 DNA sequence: TGTGCCAGCAGCCCCCCAGGGATGGTAAACACCATATATTTT. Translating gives CASSPPGMVNTIYF.

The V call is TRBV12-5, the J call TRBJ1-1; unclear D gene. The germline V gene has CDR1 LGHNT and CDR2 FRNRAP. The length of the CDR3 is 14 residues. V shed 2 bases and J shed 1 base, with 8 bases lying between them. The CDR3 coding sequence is TGTGCTAGTGGTTTGCAGAACAAGAACACTGAAGCTTTCTTT. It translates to CASGLQNKNTEAFF. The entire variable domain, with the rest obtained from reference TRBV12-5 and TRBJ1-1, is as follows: DARVTQTPRHKVTEMGQEVTMRCQPILGHNTVFWYRQTMMQGLELLAYFRNRAPLDDSGMPKDRFSAEMPDATLATLKIQPSEPRDSAVYFCASGLQNKNTEAFFGQGTRLTVV.

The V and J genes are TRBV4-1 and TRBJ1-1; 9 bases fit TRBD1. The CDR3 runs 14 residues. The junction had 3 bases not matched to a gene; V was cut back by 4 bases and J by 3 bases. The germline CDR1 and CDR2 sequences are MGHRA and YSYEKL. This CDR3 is CASSLDRGYTEAFF. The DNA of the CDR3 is TGCGCCAGCAGCCTGGACAGGGGATACACTGAAGCTTTCTTT.

DNA for the CDR3: TGTGCCAGCAGCTTAAAGACACTGTGGACCTACAATGAGCAGTTCTTC. This codes for CASSLKTLWTYNEQFF. The rearrangement uses TRBV7-2 and TRBJ2-1; D gene unclear. Trimming removed 2 bases at V and 2 bases at J, with 13 bases between. From germline, CDR1 is SGHTA and CDR2 FQGNSA. This CDR3 has 16 amino acids.

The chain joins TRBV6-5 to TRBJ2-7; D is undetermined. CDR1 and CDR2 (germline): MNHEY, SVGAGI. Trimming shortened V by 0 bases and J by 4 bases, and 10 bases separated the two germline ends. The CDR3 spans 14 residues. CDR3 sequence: CASSYSKLLYEQYF. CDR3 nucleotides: TGTGCCAGCAGTTACTCGAAGCTCCTTTACGAGCAGTACTTC.

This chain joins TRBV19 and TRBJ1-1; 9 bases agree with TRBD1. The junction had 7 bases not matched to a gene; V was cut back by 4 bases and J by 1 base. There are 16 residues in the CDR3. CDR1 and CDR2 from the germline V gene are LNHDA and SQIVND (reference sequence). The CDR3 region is CASSTVDRGANTEAFF. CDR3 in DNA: TGTGCCAGTAGTACGGTTGACAGGGGGGCGAACACTGAAGCTTTCTTT.

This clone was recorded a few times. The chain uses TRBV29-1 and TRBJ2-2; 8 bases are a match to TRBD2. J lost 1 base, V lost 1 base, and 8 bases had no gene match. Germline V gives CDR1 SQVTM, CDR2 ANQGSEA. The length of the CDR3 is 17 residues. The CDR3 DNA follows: TGCAGCGTTGAAGTCCCTCGGGGGGGCCTGAACACCGGGGAGCTGTTTTTT. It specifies CSVEVPRGGLNTGELFF.

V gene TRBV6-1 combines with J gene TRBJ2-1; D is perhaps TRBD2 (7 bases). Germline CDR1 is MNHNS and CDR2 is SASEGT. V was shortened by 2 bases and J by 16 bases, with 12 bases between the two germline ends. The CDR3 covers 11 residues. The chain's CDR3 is CASSETPGGFF. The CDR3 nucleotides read TGTGCCAGCAGTGAAACGCCGGGGGGCTTCTTC.

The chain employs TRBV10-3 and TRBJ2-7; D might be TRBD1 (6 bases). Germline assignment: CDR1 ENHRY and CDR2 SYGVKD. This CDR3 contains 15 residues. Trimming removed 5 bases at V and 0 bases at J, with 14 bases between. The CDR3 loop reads CAISSDRSPSYEQYF. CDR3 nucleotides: TGTGCCATCAGTTCAGACAGGTCGCCCTCCTACGAGCAGTACTTC.

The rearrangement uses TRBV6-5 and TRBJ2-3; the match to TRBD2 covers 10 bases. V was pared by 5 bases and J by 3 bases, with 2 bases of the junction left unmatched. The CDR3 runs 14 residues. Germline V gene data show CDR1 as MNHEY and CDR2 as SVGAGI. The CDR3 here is CASSRGLATDTQYF. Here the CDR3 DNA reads TGTGCCAGCAGTAGGGGACTAGCGACAGATACGCAGTATTTT.

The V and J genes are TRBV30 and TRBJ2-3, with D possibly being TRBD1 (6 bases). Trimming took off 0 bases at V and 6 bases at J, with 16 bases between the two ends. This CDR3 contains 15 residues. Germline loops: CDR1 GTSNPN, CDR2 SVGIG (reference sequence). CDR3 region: CAWSVSGAAGDTQYF. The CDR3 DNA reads TGTGCCTGGAGTGTTTCAGGGGCCGCAGGCGATACGCAGTATTTT.

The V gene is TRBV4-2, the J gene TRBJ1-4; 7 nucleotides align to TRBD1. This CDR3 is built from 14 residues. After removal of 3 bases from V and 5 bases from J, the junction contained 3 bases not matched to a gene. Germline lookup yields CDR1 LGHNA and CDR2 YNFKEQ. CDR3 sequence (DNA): TGTGCCAGCAGCCACCCGGACAGGAATGAAAAACTGTTTTTT. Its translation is CASSHPDRNEKLFF.

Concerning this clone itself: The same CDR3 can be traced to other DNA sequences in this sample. Here the CDR3 DNA reads TGTGCCAGCAGTTTCTTGTCCTACAATGAGCAGTTCTTC. Translated: CASSFLSYNEQFF. The genes are TRBV27 and TRBJ2-1; D is ambiguous. The V and J ends lost 3 bases and 1 base respectively, with 4 bases between them. This CDR3 is built from 13 residues. From germline, CDR1 is MNHEY and CDR2 SMNVEV (reference sequence).

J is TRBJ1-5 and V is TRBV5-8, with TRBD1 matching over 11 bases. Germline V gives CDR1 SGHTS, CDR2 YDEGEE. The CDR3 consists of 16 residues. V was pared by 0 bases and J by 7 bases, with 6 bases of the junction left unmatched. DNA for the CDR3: TGTGCCAGCAGCTTGGAAACCGGGACAGGGGGACAGCCCCAGCATTTT. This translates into CASSLETGTGGQPQHF.

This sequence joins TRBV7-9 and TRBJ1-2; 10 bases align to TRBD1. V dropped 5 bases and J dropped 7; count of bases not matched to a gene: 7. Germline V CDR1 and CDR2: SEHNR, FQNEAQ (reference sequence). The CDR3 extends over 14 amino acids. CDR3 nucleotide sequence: TGTGCCAGCAGCACTAGACAGGGGGCGACTGGCTACACCTTC. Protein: CASSTRQGATGYTF.

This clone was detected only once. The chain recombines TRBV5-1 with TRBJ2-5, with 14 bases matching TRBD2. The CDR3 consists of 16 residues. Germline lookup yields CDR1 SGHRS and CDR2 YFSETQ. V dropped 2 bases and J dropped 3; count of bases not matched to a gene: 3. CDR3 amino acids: CASSLLGLAGEETQYF. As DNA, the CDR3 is TGCGCCAGCAGCTTACTGGGACTAGCGGGGGAAGAGACCCAGTACTTC.

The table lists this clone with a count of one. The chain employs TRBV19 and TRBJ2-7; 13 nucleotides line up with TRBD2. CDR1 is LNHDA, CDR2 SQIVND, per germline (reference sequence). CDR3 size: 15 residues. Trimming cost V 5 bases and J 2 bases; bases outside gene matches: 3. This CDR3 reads CASSPGLAGPYEQYF. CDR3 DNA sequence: TGTGCCAGTAGTCCGGGACTAGCGGGGCCCTACGAGCAGTACTTC.

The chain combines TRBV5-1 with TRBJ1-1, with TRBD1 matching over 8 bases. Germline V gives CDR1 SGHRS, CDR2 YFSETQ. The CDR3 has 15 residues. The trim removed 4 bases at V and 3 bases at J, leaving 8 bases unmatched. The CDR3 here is CASSEPDRGDTEAFF. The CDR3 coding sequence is TGCGCCAGCAGCGAACCCGACAGGGGAGACACTGAAGCTTTCTTT.